The clone carrying this T cell receptor (beta chain) was counted only a few times. V was shortened by 4 bases and J by 4 bases, with 9 bases between the two germline ends. CDR3 length: 13 amino acids. Germline V CDR1 and CDR2: KGHDR, SFDVKD. The TCR library was built from RNA with a 3' RACE protocol and unique molecular identifiers. TCRdb called the 3' RACE reads again in MiXCR, with one record for every CDR3 protein. This table has approximately 89,000 distinct CDR3 sequences, 6.9% appearing once. Treatment specified: PENTA 11 planned treatment interruption arm or continuous ART arm. These data are taken from a study of HIV-infected children after antiretroviral therapy interruption.

The sequences come from CD45RA+ CD4+ T cells from PBMCs, pooled from several time points, collected from a donor given antiretroviral therapy, either interrupted or continuous. Subset reported: naive CD4+ CD45RA+ CD45RO- T cells. This sequence originates from a pool of human donors with HIV. The V and J genes are TRBV24-1 and TRBJ1-2, with D possibly TRBD1 on 5 matching bases. The CDR3 spells CATSDGTAYGYTF. The DNA for the CDR3 is TGTGCCACCAGTGACGGGACGGCCTATGGCTACACCTTC.